Shown below are 16 T cell receptor beta chains from a single sample sequenced in a study of blood T cell repertoires in COVID-19. The repertoire was sequenced with immunoSEQ multiplex PCR; TCRdb's copy has only in-frame clones and lacks some. The sample lists 210,000 or so clones, 86% occurring once. Material: PBMCs or T cells enriched from blood (not recorded which). The receptor set was obtained from a woman between 45 and 65 years old in a cohort exposed to, infected with or recovered from COVID-19 (not recorded which).

The chain is built from TRBV2 and TRBJ1-2; 11 bases match TRBD1. Germline CDR1 reads SNHLY; CDR2 reads FYNNEI. V gave up 7 bases and J gave up 6 bases; unmatched junction bases: 7. The CDR3 is 14 residues long. DNA of the CDR3: TGTGCCAGCACTTGGGACAGGGGGAATAATGGCTACACCTTC. Translating it yields CASTWDRGNNGYTF. The complete variable domain, with remaining parts taken from reference TRBV2 and TRBJ1-2, reads EPEVTQTPSHQVTQMGQEVILRCVPISNHLYFYWYRQILGQKVEFLVSFYNNEISEKSEIFDDQFSVERPDGSNFTLKIRSTKLEDSAMYFCASTWDRGNNGYTFGSGTRLTVV.

This chain uses TRBV7-9 with TRBJ2-3; no firm D call. The CDR3 has 15 amino acids. Trimming shortened V by 4 bases and J by 2 bases, and 13 bases separated the two germline ends. CDR1 is SEHNR and CDR2 is FQNEAQ in the germline V gene (reference sequence). In DNA form, the CDR3 reads TGTGCCAGCAGCTCTAACTATAGATCCACAGATACGCAGTATTTT. It encodes CASSSNYRSTDTQYF.

The rearrangement joins TRBV27 to TRBJ2-7; 8 bases fit TRBD2. The CDR3 totals 15 residues. CDR1 is MNHEY and CDR2 is SMNVEV in the germline V gene (reference sequence). V trimming: 3 bases; J trimming: 0 bases; junction bases outside the gene matches: 4. The CDR3 is CASSLGGGPSYEQYF. For the CDR3, the DNA is TGTGCCAGCAGTTTGGGCGGGGGGCCCTCCTACGAGCAGTACTTC.

The genes are TRBV7-2 and TRBJ2-7; 7 bases agree with TRBD2. V shed 3 bases, J shed 3 bases, and the junction held 8 bases outside the gene matches. Germline CDR1 is SGHTA and CDR2 is FQGNSA. The CDR3 runs 15 residues. In nucleotides, the CDR3 is TGTGCCAGCAGCTTGTGGCTAGCGGAGGACTACGAGCAGTACTTC. Amino acids: CASSLWLAEDYEQYF.

The CDR3 DNA reads TGTGCCAGCAGCTTACTTCTGTCGAGCGCAGATACGCAGTATTTT. Its translation is CASSLLLSSADTQYF. This chain uses TRBV7-8 with TRBJ2-3; no clear D gene. Trimming stripped 2 bases from V and 4 bases from J, with 13 bases between. Germline assignment: CDR1 SGHVS and CDR2 FQNEAQ. The CDR3 length is 15 residues.

The chain recombines TRBV7-2 with TRBJ2-5, with D perhaps matching TRBD1 (6 bases). Trimming removed 6 bases at V and 4 bases at J, with 18 bases between. The V gene's germline CDR1 is SGHTA and CDR2 FQGNSA. There are 15 residues in the CDR3. CDR3 sequence (DNA): TGTGCCAGCAGTCTGCCTTACAGGGTCTCAGAGACCCAGTACTTC. Residues: CASSLPYRVSETQYF.

The J gene is TRBJ1-2, the V gene TRBV7-2; maybe TRBD1 (5 bases). The germline gives CDR1 SGHTA, CDR2 FQGNSA. The CDR3 spans 14 residues. Trimming left V 4 bases short and J 5 bases short, with 14 bases between. In DNA form, the CDR3 reads TGTGCCAGCAGCTCATCTACCGGGGGATATGGCTACACCTTC. Residues: CASSSSTGGYGYTF. Full variable domain (remainder filled in from reference TRBV7-2 and TRBJ1-2): GAGVSQSPSNKVTEKGKDVELRCDPISGHTALYWYRQSLGQGLEFLIYFQGNSAPDKSGLPSDRFSAERTGGSVSTLTIQRTQQEDSAVYLCASSSSTGGYGYTFGSGTRLTVV.

V is TRBV21-1 and J is TRBJ2-3; the table's D gene call, TRBD1, was not cross checked with the DNA. TRBV21-1 is labeled a pseudogene. The CDR3 is 20 residues long. The CDR3 here is CASSHKRNTPIRDKQDTQYF. CDR3 nucleotides: TGTGCCAGCAGCCACAAAAGAAATACACCCATCCGGGACAAACAAGATACGCAGTATTTT.

The chain joins TRBV5-1 to TRBJ2-5; 8 nucleotides match TRBD2. This CDR3 contains 16 residues. Germline CDR1 reads SGHRS; CDR2 reads YFSETQ. After removal of 4 bases from V and 5 bases from J, the junction contained 13 bases not matched to a gene. The CDR3 spells CASSLSPGGRTETQYF. The CDR3 DNA reads as TGCGCCAGCAGCCTCTCCCCGGGGGGGCGGACGGAGACCCAGTACTTC.

The gene calls are TRBV28 and TRBJ2-3; 8 nucleotides line up with TRBD2. Trimming removed 1 base from V and 2 bases from J; junction bases left unmatched: 2. This CDR3 is 15 amino acids long. Looked up from germline, CDR1 is MDHEN and CDR2 is SYDVKM. In DNA form, the CDR3 reads TGTGCCAGCAGTTTATCGGGGGGGTCCACAGATACGCAGTATTTT. Amino acids: CASSLSGGSTDTQYF.

The V call is TRBV18, the J call TRBJ1-5; D is unclear. CDR3 length: 16 residues. Germline CDR1 KGHSH, CDR2 LQKENI. V was cut by 1 base and J by 2 bases, with 12 bases left in between. The CDR3 here is CASSPLRELGNQPQHF. CDR3 in DNA: TGTGCCAGCTCACCACTGAGGGAGTTAGGCAATCAGCCCCAGCATTTT. Looking up the rest from reference TRBV18 and TRBJ1-5 gives the full variable domain: NAGVMQNPRHLVRRRGQEARLRCSPMKGHSHVYWYRQLPEEGLKFMVYLQKENIIDESGMPKERFSAEFPKEGPSILRIQQVVRGDSAAYFCASSPLRELGNQPQHFGDGTRLSIL.

V is TRBV5-1 and J is TRBJ2-7; TRBD1 matches 10 bases. V trimming: 0 bases; J trimming: 5 bases; junction bases outside the gene matches: 5. This CDR3 is 15 amino acids long. CDR1 SGHRS and CDR2 YFSETQ come from the germline V gene. This chain's CDR3 is CASSLGQGAGHEQYF. The CDR3 bases are TGCGCCAGCAGCTTGGGACAGGGGGCAGGCCACGAGCAGTACTTC. Filled out from reference TRBV5-1 and TRBJ2-7, the complete variable domain reads KAGVTQTPRYLIKTRGQQVTLSCSPISGHRSVSWYQQTPGQGLQFLFEYFSETQRNKGNFPGRFSGRQFSNSRSEMNVSTLELGDSALYLCASSLGQGAGHEQYFGPGTRLTVT.

The chain uses TRBV27 and TRBJ2-7; TRBD2 might be the D (6 bases). CDR1 and CDR2 from the germline V gene are MNHEY and SMNVEV (reference sequence). This CDR3 has 15 residues. Trimming removed 4 bases from V and 3 bases from J, with 16 bases in between. In nucleotides, the CDR3 is TGTGCCAGCAGTTCAAAGGGCGGGGTGGGCTACGAGCAGTACTTC. It yields the protein CASSSKGGVGYEQYF.

The chain recombines TRBV28 with TRBJ1-6; D gene ambiguous. The V end lost 1 base, the J end lost 13 bases, and 14 bases lay between the germline ends. Looked up from germline, CDR1 is MDHEN and CDR2 is SYDVKM. This CDR3 spans 14 amino acids. The CDR3: CASSLYTEGFPLHF. The DNA for the CDR3 is TGTGCCAGCAGTTTATATACGGAGGGATTCCCCCTCCACTTT.

This clone was seen more than once but under ten times. V gene TRBV4-2 combines with J gene TRBJ1-3, with 9 positions matching TRBD1. V trimming: 0 bases; J trimming: 4 bases; junction bases outside the gene matches: 7. Germline CDR1 LGHNA, CDR2 YNFKEQ. CDR3 length: 17 amino acids. This CDR3 reads CASSQDRTGAFGNTIYF. The CDR3 nucleotides read TGTGCCAGCAGCCAAGATCGGACAGGGGCGTTCGGAAACACCATATATTTT.

The chain combines TRBV3-1 (or the pseudogene TRBV3-2) with TRBJ1-2; 7 nucleotides line up with TRBD1. The V segment lost 1 base and the J segment 8 bases; nucleotides outside the gene matches: 7. This CDR3 has 14 amino acids. In germline, CDR1 is LGHDT, CDR2 YNNKEL (reference sequence). Here the CDR3 reads CASSQVGQGDGYTF. The CDR3 bases are TGTGCCAGCAGCCAAGTCGGCCAGGGGGACGGCTACACCTTC.